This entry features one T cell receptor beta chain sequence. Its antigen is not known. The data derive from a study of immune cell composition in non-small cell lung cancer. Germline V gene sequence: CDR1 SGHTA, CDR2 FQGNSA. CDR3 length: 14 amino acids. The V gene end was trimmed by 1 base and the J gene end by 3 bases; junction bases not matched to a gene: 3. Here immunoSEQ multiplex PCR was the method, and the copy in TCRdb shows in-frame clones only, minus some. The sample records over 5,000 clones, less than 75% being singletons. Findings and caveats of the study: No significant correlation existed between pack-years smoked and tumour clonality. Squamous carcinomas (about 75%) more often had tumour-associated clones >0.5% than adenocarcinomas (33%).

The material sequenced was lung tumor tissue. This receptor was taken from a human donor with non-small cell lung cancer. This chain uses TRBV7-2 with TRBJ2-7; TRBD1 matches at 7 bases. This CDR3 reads CASSLGQGNYEQYF. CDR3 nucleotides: TGTGCCAGCAGCTTAGGACAGGGAAACTACGAGCAGTACTTC.